This is a list of T cell receptor beta chains from one sample in a study of OX40 agonist ivuxolimab in advanced cancers. The assay was immunoSEQ multiplex PCR, and TCRdb's table has in-frame clones only and misses some. The table shows 95,000 to 150,000 clones, with 85% to 90% occurring only once. The sequences come from CD4+ or CD8+ T cells sorted from blood, collected in a trial of the OX40 agonist ivuxolimab. These receptor sequences come from an adult with an advanced solid tumor such as melanoma, head and neck, liver or kidney cancer. CDR3s include the opening cysteine and the closing phenylalanine or tryptophan. The D gene is left open where the match is weak. Only part of the rows carry a size: once, few, many, or a class if the clone is expanded.

D: .; J: TRBJ2-5; size: .; V: TRBV7-7; CDR3: CASSADILQTQYF; DNA: TGTGCTAGCAGCGCCGACATTCTTCAGACCCAGTACTTC
D: .; J: TRBJ1-2; size: .; V: TRBV20-1; CDR3: CSGFPDGYTF; DNA: TGCAGTGGGTTTCCGGATGGCTACACCTTC
D: .; J: TRBJ1-3; size: .; V: TRBV2; CDR3: CASSEAPLSGNTIYF; DNA: TGTGCCAGCAGTGAAGCGCCACTCTCTGGAAACACCATATATTTT
D: .; J: TRBJ2-3; size: .; V: TRBV18; CDR3: CASSPTPVGSTQYF; DNA: TGTGCCAGCTCACCAACACCCGTCGGTAGCACGCAGTATTTT
D: TRBD1; J: TRBJ2-2; size: .; V: TRBV7-2; CDR3: CASSRYDRGWTGELFF; DNA: TGTGCCAGCAGCCGCTACGACAGGGGTTGGACCGGGGAGCTGTTTTTT
D: .; J: TRBJ2-7; size: .; V: TRBV28; CDR3: CASSSNHLDEQYF; DNA: TGTGCCAGCAGTTCGAACCATTTGGACGAGCAGTACTTC
D: .; J: TRBJ1-1; size: .; V: TRBV7-3; CDR3: CASSLDSNTEAFF; DNA: TGTGCCAGCAGCTTAGATTCCAACACTGAAGCTTTCTTT
D: TRBD1; J: TRBJ1-1; size: .; V: TRBV10-3; CDR3: CAIRMGQGSLNTEAFF; DNA: TGTGCCATCAGGATGGGACAGGGCTCCTTGAACACTGAAGCTTTCTTT
D: .; J: TRBJ2-7; size: once; V: TRBV7-2; CDR3: CASSFGRGGTYEQYF; DNA: TGTGCCAGCAGCTTTGGTCGAGGGGGAACCTACGAGCAGTACTTC
D: .; J: TRBJ1-2; size: .; V: TRBV18; CDR3: CASSREGGLSYTF; DNA: TGTGCCAGCTCAAGGGAAGGAGGGTTGAGCTACACCTTC
D: .; J: TRBJ1-2; size: .; V: TRBV11-3; CDR3: CASSPRAFPMGGYTF; DNA: TGTGCCAGCAGCCCTCGGGCCTTCCCTATGGGTGGCTACACCTTC
D: .; J: TRBJ1-1; size: .; V: TRBV29-1; CDR3: CSVQEAANTEAFF; DNA: TGCAGCGTTCAGGAGGCAGCGAACACTGAAGCTTTCTTT
D: .; J: TRBJ1-6; size: .; V: TRBV7-9; CDR3: CASSRDGAGPLHF; DNA: TGTGCCAGCAGCCGGGACGGTGCTGGTCCCCTCCACTTT
D: TRBD2; J: TRBJ2-5; size: once; V: TRBV5-1; CDR3: CASNPSGGEETQYF; DNA: TGCGCCAGCAATCCGAGCGGGGGGGAAGAGACCCAGTACTTC
D: .; J: TRBJ1-2; size: .; V: TRBV7-9; CDR3: CASSLGPRGGDTF; DNA: TGTGCCAGCAGCTTAGGCCCGCGGGGCGGGGACACCTTC
D: TRBD2; J: TRBJ2-1; size: .; V: TRBV5-1; CDR3: CASSSRPGQGFGLAGGSYNEQFF; DNA: TGCGCCAGCAGCTCACGACCGGGACAGGGTTTCGGACTAGCGGGGGGTTCCTACAATGAGCAGTTCTTC
D: .; J: TRBJ2-7; size: .; V: TRBV7-2; CDR3: CASSRINLGSSYEQYF; DNA: TGTGCCAGCAGCCGTATCAATCTGGGAAGCTCCTACGAGCAGTACTTC
D: TRBD2; J: TRBJ2-3; size: .; V: TRBV28; CDR3: CASSSQPLAGGPMVGQYF; DNA: TGTGCCAGCAGTTCCCAGCCCTTAGCGGGGGGCCCGATGGTGGGGCAGTATTTT
D: TRBD1; J: TRBJ1-2; size: .; V: TRBV9; CDR3: CASSSGQGVRNYGYTF; DNA: TGTGCCAGCAGCTCGGGACAGGGGGTACGGAACTATGGCTACACCTTC
D: .; J: TRBJ1-1; size: .; V: TRBV27; CDR3: CASSLLDMNTEAFF; DNA: TGTGCCAGCAGTTTACTAGACATGAACACTGAAGCTTTCTTT
D: TRBD1; J: TRBJ1-4; size: .; V: TRBV11-2; CDR3: CASSPGTGTEKLFF; DNA: TGTGCCAGCAGTCCCGGGACAGGGACTGAAAAACTGTTTTTT
D: .; J: TRBJ1-5; size: .; V: TRBV18; CDR3: CASSPGADQPQHF; DNA: TGTGCCAGCTCACCAGGGGCTGATCAGCCCCAGCATTTT
D: .; J: TRBJ1-4; size: .; V: TRBV7-2; CDR3: CASSRGYVGVGEKLFF; DNA: TGTGCCAGCAGCCGCGGTTACGTGGGGGTAGGGGAAAAACTGTTTTTT
D: .; J: TRBJ1-6; size: .; V: TRBV9; CDR3: CASSAAGGDNSPLHF; DNA: TGTGCCAGCAGCGCAGCCGGGGGAGATAATTCACCCCTCCACTTT
D: .; J: TRBJ1-4; size: .; V: TRBV15; CDR3: CATSRSLFNEKLFF; DNA: TGTGCCACCAGCAGGAGCCTCTTTAATGAAAAACTGTTTTTT
D: .; J: TRBJ1-1; size: .; V: TRBV30; CDR3: CAWSLTGRNTEAFF; DNA: TGTGCCTGGAGCTTGACAGGAAGGAACACTGAAGCTTTCTTT
D: .; J: TRBJ1-5; size: .; V: TRBV19; CDR3: CASSIVGERSWNQPQHF; DNA: TGTGCCAGTAGTATAGTAGGGGAGAGGTCTTGGAATCAGCCCCAGCATTTT
D: .; J: TRBJ2-7; size: .; V: TRBV7-2; CDR3: CASSRQAGATYEQYF; DNA: TGTGCCAGCAGCCGCCAGGCGGGGGCCACCTACGAGCAGTACTTC
D: TRBD2; J: TRBJ2-3; size: .; V: TRBV6-6; CDR3: CVTTSGAGLTQYF; DNA: TGTGTTACGACTAGCGGGGCTGGGCTTACGCAGTATTTT
D: .; J: TRBJ2-5; size: .; V: TRBV7-8; CDR3: CASSRLERETQYF; DNA: TGTGCCAGCAGCCGTCTAGAGAGGGAGACCCAGTACTTC
D: .; J: TRBJ2-7; size: once; V: TRBV28; CDR3: CASSWMDSYEQYF; DNA: TGTGCCAGCAGTTGGATGGATTCCTACGAGCAGTACTTC
D: TRBD1; J: TRBJ2-2; size: .; V: TRBV7-3; CDR3: CASSLDPQGAVTGELFF; DNA: TGTGCCAGCAGCTTAGATCCCCAGGGGGCGGTTACCGGGGAGCTGTTTTTT
D: TRBD1; J: TRBJ1-2; size: .; V: TRBV25-1; CDR3: CASSGTGQGSYTF; DNA: TGTGCCAGCAGTGGGACCGGACAGGGCAGCTACACCTTC
D: .; J: TRBJ2-7; size: once; V: TRBV28; CDR3: CASSLGGLEQYF; DNA: TGTGCCAGCAGCTTAGGGGGACTCGAGCAGTACTTC
D: .; J: TRBJ1-1; size: .; V: TRBV5-4; CDR3: CASSMQGLRTEAFF; DNA: TGTGCCAGCAGCATGCAGGGGCTGCGGACTGAAGCTTTCTTT
D: TRBD1; J: TRBJ1-5; size: few; V: TRBV27; CDR3: CASSSRQGRGQPQHF; DNA: TGTGCCAGCAGTTCCAGACAGGGGAGAGGTCAGCCCCAGCATTTT
D: .; J: TRBJ2-6; size: once; V: TRBV29-1; CDR3: CSVEVQSGANVLTF; DNA: TGCAGCGTTGAAGTCCAGTCCGGGGCCAACGTCCTGACTTTC
D: .; J: TRBJ1-2; size: .; V: TRBV6-1; CDR3: CASSEAEGSGGYTF; DNA: TGTGCCAGCAGTGAAGCTGAAGGGTCCGGGGGCTACACCTTC
D: .; J: TRBJ2-2; size: .; V: TRBV11-1; CDR3: CASSLQGSGTGELFF; DNA: TGTGCCAGCAGCTTACAAGGGTCCGGCACCGGGGAGCTGTTTTTT
D: TRBD1; J: TRBJ1-2; size: .; V: TRBV28; CDR3: CASSTLGQGYYGYTF; DNA: TGTGCCAGCAGTACCCTAGGACAGGGATACTATGGCTACACCTTC
D: TRBD1; J: TRBJ2-7; size: .; V: TRBV29-1; CDR3: CSGGTGGVEQYF; DNA: TGCAGCGGTGGGACAGGGGGGGTCGAGCAGTACTTC
D: .; J: TRBJ2-2; size: .; V: TRBV29-1; CDR3: CSVPKGSLGGANTGELFF; DNA: TGCAGCGTTCCCAAAGGATCCCTCGGAGGGGCGAACACCGGGGAGCTGTTTTTT
D: TRBD2; J: TRBJ2-5; size: .; V: TRBV11-2; CDR3: CASSLDRTSGGEETQYF; DNA: TGTGCCAGCAGCTTAGATCGGACTAGCGGGGGAGAAGAGACCCAGTACTTC
D: .; J: TRBJ2-5; size: .; V: TRBV2; CDR3: CASLRDTSTTEPETQYF; DNA: TGTGCCAGCCTCCGGGACACTAGTACCACCGAGCCAGAGACCCAGTACTTC
D: TRBD1; J: TRBJ1-1; size: .; V: TRBV10-3; CDR3: CAISLKDRGLTEAFF; DNA: TGTGCCATCAGCCTTAAGGACAGGGGGCTGACTGAAGCTTTCTTT
D: .; J: TRBJ1-4; size: .; V: TRBV30; CDR3: CAWSPGEGASEKLFF; DNA: TGTGCCTGGAGTCCCGGGGAAGGGGCAAGTGAAAAACTGTTTTTT
D: .; J: TRBJ2-5; size: .; V: TRBV5-1; CDR3: CASEQGGVQETQYF; DNA: TGCGCCAGCGAACAGGGAGGAGTTCAAGAGACCCAGTACTTC
D: .; J: TRBJ2-3; size: .; V: TRBV5-6; CDR3: CASSLVGEGDTQYF; DNA: TGTGCCAGCAGCCTCGTGGGAGAAGGAGATACGCAGTATTTT
D: TRBD1; J: TRBJ1-3; size: .; V: TRBV9; CDR3: CASSAGTGGAGGNTIYF; DNA: TGTGCCAGCAGCGCCGGGACAGGGGGCGCCGGTGGAAACACCATATATTTT
D: .; J: TRBJ1-4; size: .; V: TRBV18; CDR3: CASSPSSDGRQFF; DNA: TGTGCCAGCTCACCTTCTTCAGACGGAAGGCAGTTTTTT
D: .; J: TRBJ1-1; size: .; V: TRBV28; CDR3: CASSVALVAFF; DNA: TGTGCCAGCAGTGTTGCTCTGGTGGCTTTCTTT
D: .; J: TRBJ1-2; size: .; V: TRBV28; CDR3: CASSGRDYGYTF; DNA: TGTGCCAGCAGTGGGAGGGACTATGGCTACACCTTC
D: TRBD1; J: TRBJ2-7; size: .; V: TRBV28; CDR3: CASSPGQGASYEQYF; DNA: TGTGCCAGCAGTCCGGGACAGGGGGCTAGCTACGAGCAGTACTTC